Below, 6 T cell receptor beta chains from the same sample are listed, as sequenced in a study of OX40 agonist ivuxolimab in advanced cancers. Repertoires were generated with immunoSEQ multiplex PCR, while TCRdb's copy carries only in-frame clones and drops some. The sample lists 26,000 or so clones; 88% were seen once. The sample in question was CD4+ or CD8+ T cells sorted from blood, obtained in a trial of the OX40 agonist ivuxolimab. These receptors originate from an adult with an advanced solid tumor such as melanoma, head and neck, liver or kidney cancer.

The chain recombines TRBV7-6 with TRBJ2-5; 7 positions agree with TRBD2. With V trimmed by 4 bases and J by 5 bases, 7 bases remained unmatched. Looked up from germline, CDR1 is SGHVS and CDR2 is FNYEAQ. The CDR3 sequence is 14 residues long. Here the CDR3 reads CASSSVAGRETQYF. In DNA form, the CDR3 reads TGTGCCAGCAGCTCCGTAGCGGGTAGGGAGACCCAGTACTTC.

This clone was detected only once. The chain employs TRBV5-6 and TRBJ1-5; TRBD1 might be the D (5 bases). CDR3 length: 14 residues. Germline CDR1 SGHDT, CDR2 YYEEEE. Trimming left V 0 bases short and J 7 bases short, with 11 bases between. Here the CDR3 reads CASSLAGWGQPQHF. CDR3 DNA sequence: TGTGCCAGCAGCTTGGCCGGATGGGGGCAGCCCCAGCATTTT.

With regard to this clone: The CDR3 does not end in the conserved phenylalanine or tryptophan, so this is likely a read error. No DNA is shown, since the ends of the CDR3 on it are uncertain; the CDR3 is the one TCRdb lists. The V call is TRBV6-1, the J call TRBJ1-6; the DNA was not compared with TRBD1, the D call given in the table. With termini counted, the CDR3 has 11 amino acids. Germline CDR1 reads MNHNS; CDR2 reads SASEGT. The CDR3 here is CASTESWDRGP.

The chain uses TRBV2 and TRBJ1-1; weak D call: TRBD1 (6 bases). The CDR3 is 14 residues long. The germline V gene has CDR1 SNHLY and CDR2 FYNNEI. Trimming removed 4 bases from V and 1 base from J, with 10 bases in between. The CDR3 DNA reads TGTGCCAGCAGTGTGGGGGGGGCGAACACTGAAGCTTTCTTT. Its protein product is CASSVGGANTEAFF.

This clone was observed a single time. The chain combines TRBV29-1 with TRBJ1-2, with a weak D call TRBD1 (5 bases). This CDR3 spans 12 amino acids. Per germline, CDR1 SQVTM and CDR2 ANQGSEA. Trimming pared 4 bases from V and 4 bases from J, leaving 10 bases between. The chain's CDR3 is CSVGGYSYGYTF. The CDR3, as DNA: TGCAGCGTTGGGGGGTATTCCTATGGCTACACCTTC.

This chain connects TRBV7-9 to TRBJ1-2, with D perhaps TRBD1 (5 bases). This CDR3 region has 13 residues. Germline assignment: CDR1 SEHNR and CDR2 FQNEAQ (reference sequence). V was pared by 6 bases and J by 3 bases, with 11 bases between. In DNA, the CDR3 is TGTGCCAGCAGTGGGGGTTTCGACTATGGCTACACCTTC. Its translation is CASSGGFDYGYTF.